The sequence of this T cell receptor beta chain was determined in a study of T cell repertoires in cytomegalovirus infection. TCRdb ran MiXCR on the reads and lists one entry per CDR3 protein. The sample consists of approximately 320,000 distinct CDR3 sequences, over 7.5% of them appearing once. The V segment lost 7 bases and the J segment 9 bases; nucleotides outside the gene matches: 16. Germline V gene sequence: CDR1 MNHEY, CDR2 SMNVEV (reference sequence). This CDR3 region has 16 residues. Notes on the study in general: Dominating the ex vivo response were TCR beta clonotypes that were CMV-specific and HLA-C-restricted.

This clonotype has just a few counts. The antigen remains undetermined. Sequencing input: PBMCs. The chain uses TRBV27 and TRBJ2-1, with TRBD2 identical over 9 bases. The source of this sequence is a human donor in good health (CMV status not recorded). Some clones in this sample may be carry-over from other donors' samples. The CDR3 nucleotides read TGTGCCAGCACCCCCGTGATAGCTAGCGGGATGGGTGAGCAGTTCTTC. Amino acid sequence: CASTPVIASGMGEQFF.